Listed here is a single TCR beta chain. The sample belongs to a study of T cells in Graves' hyperthyroidism and ophthalmopathy. TCR beta CDR3 regions were amplified from RNA transcripts. First-round RT-PCR of the TCR CDR3 relied on the HTBI primer set. TCRdb analysed the multiplex PCR reads with MiXCR anew, one entry per CDR3 protein. The table has a few hundred thousand distinct CDR3 sequences, roughly 21% seen once. V trimming: 2 bases; J trimming: 2 bases; junction bases outside the gene matches: 4. This CDR3 is 14 amino acids long. Germline CDR1 and CDR2: DFQATT and SNEGSKA (reference sequence). Stability of Graves' hyperthyroidism was defined as absent ophthalmopathy progression within 18 months. Any patient presenting with uncontrolled infection, other autoimmune disease, pregnancy or lactation was left out.

Sequenced sample: blood. The clonotype originates from a woman in her fifties or sixties with Graves' hyperthyroidism. This chain connects TRBV20-1 to TRBJ2-5; 8 nucleotides agree with TRBD1. The CDR3 coding sequence is TGCAGTGCTAGATGGGACAGGACTCAAGAGACCCAGTACTTC. Translated, it gives CSARWDRTQETQYF.